Each of the 26 T cell receptor beta chains below was sequenced from the same sample in a study of blood T cells in healthy people across ages. A second PCR of roughly 6 to 12 cycles used a sample-barcoded 5' primer and a J-beta primer mix. Via MiXCR, TCRdb re-called the 5' RACE reads, giving one row per CDR3 protein. The sample includes hundreds of thousands of distinct CDR3 sequences, approximately 60% of them seen just once. Sample: blood. These receptors all stem from a middle-aged man in good health.

V gene TRBV3-1 combines with J gene TRBJ1-2; unclear D gene. V shed 6 bases and J shed 8 bases, with 16 bases lying between them. Germline-derived CDR1 and CDR2 are LGHDT and YNNKEL (reference sequence). This CDR3 contains 13 residues. CDR3 in DNA: TGTGCCAGCAGGTCAACGCCGAGTTCCGGCTACACCTTC. This codes for CASRSTPSSGYTF.

The rearrangement joins TRBV20-1 to TRBJ2-1; 8 bases are shared with TRBD2. Germline CDR1 is DFQATT and CDR2 is SNEGSKA (reference sequence). The CDR3 runs to 14 residues. Trimming took 2 bases from V and 1 from J; bases not matched to a gene: 1. CDR3 loop: CSARRGGSYNEQFF. CDR3 coding DNA: TGCAGTGCTAGACGGGGGGGATCCTACAATGAGCAGTTCTTC.

This clonotype is a singleton in its sample. This chain joins TRBV12-3 or TRBV12-4 and TRBJ2-1; D is unresolved. The CDR3 has 12 residues. V gave up 6 bases and J gave up 8 bases, with 11 bases separating them. Here the CDR3 reads CASSYVQDEQFF. CDR3 DNA: TGTGCCAGCAGCTACGTGCAGGATGAGCAGTTCTTC.

The J gene is TRBJ1-6, the V gene TRBV12-3 or TRBV12-4; D may be TRBD1 (6 bases). The CDR3 has 14 amino acids. Trimming removed 6 bases from V and 7 bases from J, with 13 bases in between. CDR3 coding DNA: TGTGCCAGCAGCGTCAGGGGACCCAATTCACCCCTCCACTTT. It yields the protein CASSVRGPNSPLHF.

The chain joins TRBV12-3 or TRBV12-4 to TRBJ2-3, with TRBD2 matching 11 bases. J lost 5 bases, V lost 5 bases, and 6 bases had no gene match. This CDR3 region has 15 residues. For the CDR3, the DNA is TGTGCCAGCAGTCGTAGCGGGGGGGAGGTAGATACGCAGTATTTT. Encoded protein: CASSRSGGEVDTQYF.

The chain recombines TRBV30 with TRBJ1-2; D is perhaps TRBD1 (5 bases). Germline V gene data show CDR1 as GTSNPN and CDR2 as SVGIG (reference sequence). The length of the CDR3 is 14 residues. The V gene lost 3 bases and the J gene lost 4 bases, with 15 bases spanning the gap. The CDR3 reads CAWRIGADSYGYTF. As DNA, the CDR3 is TGTGCCTGGAGAATAGGGGCCGACAGCTATGGCTACACCTTC.

The J gene is TRBJ2-5, the V gene TRBV20-1; TRBD2 matches 9 bases. CDR1 DFQATT and CDR2 SNEGSKA come from the germline V gene (reference sequence). Losses at the gene ends were 0 bases for V and 1 base for J; bases not matched to a gene: 3. This CDR3 comprises 15 residues. CDR3 sequence reads: CSARDWRGGQETQYF. The CDR3 DNA reads TGCAGTGCTAGAGATTGGCGGGGGGGCCAAGAGACCCAGTACTTC.

The table lists this clonotype with a few counts. This rearrangement joins TRBV9 to TRBJ2-4, with D possibly TRBD2 on 5 matching bases. The CDR3 runs to 12 residues. Trimming removed 3 bases at V and 8 bases at J, with 9 bases between. Germline loops: CDR1 SGDLS, CDR2 YYNGEE. The CDR3 loop reads CASSGFGDIQYF. The CDR3 DNA is TGTGCCAGCAGCGGCTTCGGGGACATTCAGTACTTC.

DNA of the CDR3: TGCGCCAGCAGCTTGGCCGGGACAGGGGGTAGGAGTCGGTACTTC. It codes for CASSLAGTGGRSRYF. The chain couples TRBV5-1 to TRBJ2-4, with 11 bases fitting TRBD1. The CDR3 totals 15 residues. CDR1 and CDR2 from the germline V gene are SGHRS and YFSETQ. J lost 15 bases, V lost 0 bases, and 11 bases had no gene match.

The genes are TRBV7-3 and TRBJ2-1, with 10 bases that match TRBD2. V lost 7 bases, J lost 6 bases, and 12 bases stayed unmatched. The CDR3 extends over 16 amino acids. CDR1 is SGHTA and CDR2 is FQGTGA in the germline V gene. The CDR3 bases are TGTGCCAGCACCACTGGGGGGGGACTAGCGTCCAATGAGCAGTTCTTC. It translates to CASTTGGGLASNEQFF.

The CDR3 bases are TGTGCCAGCAGAGGGACAGGGGGTACGGCCCAGTACTTC. Translated, it gives CASRGTGGTAQYF. V gene TRBV12-3 or TRBV12-4 combines with J gene TRBJ2-7; 11 nucleotides match TRBD1. The CDR3 has 13 amino acids. Trimming took 6 bases from V and 10 from J; bases not matched to a gene: 8.

This clonotype was counted only a few times. J is TRBJ2-4 and V is TRBV21-1; the table's D call TRBD1 went unverified against the DNA. TRBV21-1 is a listed pseudogene. The CDR3 runs 15 residues. CDR3 loop: CASSKKGISRSIQYF. CDR3 coding DNA: TGTGCCAGCAGCAAAAAGGGGATCTCGAGGAGCATTCAGTACTTC.

Here the CDR3 reads CSAMSSTDTQYF. The CDR3 nucleotides read TGCAGTGCTATGAGCAGCACAGATACGCAGTATTTT. The chain links TRBV20-1 to TRBJ2-3; no clear D gene. This CDR3 is 12 amino acids long. Trimming pared 4 bases from V and 0 bases from J, leaving 5 bases between. Germline V gene data show CDR1 as DFQATT and CDR2 as SNEGSKA (reference sequence).

This clonotype has ten or more counts. V is TRBV29-1 and J is TRBJ1-2, with D perhaps TRBD1 (5 bases). Per germline, CDR1 SQVTM and CDR2 ANQGSEA. The CDR3 sequence is 13 residues long. V was trimmed by 6 bases and J by 4 bases, leaving 15 bases between them. CDR3 nucleotide sequence: TGCAGCGTGGGTTCGTCAGGGATCTATGGCTACACCTTC. Its translation is CSVGSSGIYGYTF.

This clonotype has just a few counts. The chain is built from TRBV11-3 and TRBJ2-4, with D maybe TRBD2 (6 bases). Germline assignment: CDR1 SGHNT and CDR2 YENEEA. V shed 3 bases and J shed 6 bases, with 15 bases lying between them. The CDR3 has 15 residues. This chain's CDR3 is CASSFSLASGNIQYF. CDR3 bases: TGTGCCAGCAGCTTTTCGCTAGCGAGCGGAAACATTCAGTACTTC.

This clonotype was observed once. The chain joins TRBV4-2 to TRBJ2-5; a weak D match, TRBD2 (6 bases). Matching the DNA end better, TRBJ2-7 makes the J call doubtful. Germline loops: CDR1 LGHNA, CDR2 YNFKEQ. The CDR3 totals 14 residues. CDR3 nucleotide sequence: TGTGCCAGCTCCCCTGACTGGGGGGCCTACGAGCAGTACTTC. This sequence encodes CASSPDWGAYEQYF.

This clonotype was counted a few times. One end of the junction is discordant with germline, which a read error may explain. The chain couples TRBV6-1 to TRBJ2-5, with 10 bases matching TRBD2. Germline V lookup: CDR1 MNHNS, CDR2 SASEGT. This CDR3 comprises 14 residues. CDR3 residues: CASSQAGGRETQYF. The DNA of the CDR3 is TGTGCCAGCAGTCAAGCGGGAGGGCGGGAGACCCAGTACTTC.

This clonotype has only a few counts. The chain uses TRBV6-2 or TRBV6-3 and TRBJ2-3; D gene unclear. Per germline, CDR1 MNHEY and CDR2 SVGEGT. V was clipped by 6 bases and J by 7 bases, with 20 bases between them. CDR3 length: 15 residues. In DNA form, the CDR3 reads TGTGCCAGCAGCCCAAGGTCGCACCGCGCCAATACGCAGTATTTT. Its translation is CASSPRSHRANTQYF.

This chain uses TRBV7-8 with TRBJ1-6; D might be TRBD1 (6 bases). The CDR3 covers 18 residues. CDR1 SGHVS and CDR2 FQNEAQ come from the germline V gene. Between the trimmed V and J ends, which lost 0 bases and 0 bases, there was a span of 12 bases. The CDR3, as DNA: TGTGCCAGCAGCTTAGCGAATTCCAGGGGCTCCTATAATTCACCCCTCCACTTT. The encoded protein is CASSLANSRGSYNSPLHF. Full variable domain (outside the CDR3, taken from reference TRBV7-8 and TRBJ1-6): GAGVSQSPRYKVAKRGQDVALRCDPISGHVSLFWYQQALGQGPEFLTYFQNEAQLDKSGLPSDRFFAERPEGSVSTLKIQRTQQEDSAVYLCASSLANSRGSYNSPLHFGNGTRLTVT.

The chain joins TRBV20-1 to TRBJ2-6; no clear D gene. Germline V CDR1 and CDR2: DFQATT, SNEGSKA (reference sequence). The CDR3 contains 13 residues. The V gene lost 6 bases and the J gene lost 1 base, with 7 bases spanning the gap. The CDR3 DNA is TGCAGTGCCTCGAGTTCTGGGGCCAACGTCCTGACTTTC. This translates into CSASSSGANVLTF.

This chain uses TRBV15 with TRBJ1-5; tentative D call: TRBD1 (6 bases). V gave up 7 bases and J gave up 0 bases, with 13 bases separating them. CDR1 LNHNV and CDR2 YYDKDF come from the germline V gene (reference sequence). This CDR3 contains 15 residues. The DNA of the CDR3 is TGTGCCACCACCGGACAGCGTTATAGCAATCAGCCCCAGCATTTT. Encoded protein: CATTGQRYSNQPQHF.

The chain couples TRBV9 to TRBJ2-1, with a weak D call TRBD2 (6 bases). The CDR3 runs 15 residues. The V end lost 0 bases, the J end lost 7 bases, and 14 bases lay between the germline ends. The germline V gene has CDR1 SGDLS and CDR2 YYNGEE. For the CDR3, the DNA is TGTGCCAGCAGCGTAGTCCTAGCTGGGAGGAATGAGCAGTTCTTC. It encodes CASSVVLAGRNEQFF.

This clonotype has more than one count but fewer than ten. The CDR3 is CSARVGLSGGGYTF. The CDR3 DNA reads as TGCAGTGCTAGAGTCGGTCTCTCGGGGGGGGGCTACACCTTC. The chain recombines TRBV20-1 with TRBJ1-2; D possibly corresponds to TRBD1 (5 bases). The CDR3 extends over 14 amino acids. Trimming removed 1 base from V and 8 bases from J, with 17 bases in between. Germline CDR1 reads DFQATT; CDR2 reads SNEGSKA (reference sequence).

The CDR3 DNA is TGTGCCAGCAGCTTAGATGGAGGGGTGAGGGGCAATCAGCCCCAGCATTTT. As protein: CASSLDGGVRGNQPQHF. The chain links TRBV11-2 to TRBJ1-5; D is possibly TRBD1 (5 bases). Germline V gives CDR1 SGHAT, CDR2 FQNNGV. The CDR3 spans 17 residues. Trimming left V 0 bases short and J 2 bases short, with 14 bases between.

This clonotype was seen only a few times. This chain uses TRBV10-3 with TRBJ2-7, with D perhaps matching TRBD1 or TRBD2 (7 bases each). Trimming removed 10 bases at V and 3 bases at J, with 16 bases between. This CDR3 comprises 13 residues. In germline, CDR1 is ENHRY, CDR2 SYGVKD. As DNA, the CDR3 is TGTGCCACTAGGACAGGACTAGACTACGAGCAGTACTTC. It is translated as CATRTGLDYEQYF.

This clonotype has a handful of counts. Written as DNA, the CDR3 is TGCAGCGTTGGCGGCAAGTTCACAGATACGCAGTATTTT. Translating it yields CSVGGKFTDTQYF. The chain couples TRBV29-1 to TRBJ2-3; D remains unclear. The germline V and J ends were trimmed by 4 bases and 2 bases, with 10 bases remaining between them. CDR1 and CDR2 (germline): SQVTM, ANQGSEA. The CDR3 runs to 13 residues.